This T cell receptor (beta chain) was found in a study of neurological immune-mediated disorders. The overall study: The approximately 35 multiple sclerosis patients comprised approximately 30 that were relapsing-remitting and 3 that were secondary progressive.

This clonotype has just a few counts. Germline-derived CDR1 and CDR2 are SGHRS and YFSETQ. The CDR3 totals 15 residues. V was pared by 7 bases and J by 1 base, with 11 bases of the junction left unmatched. Unsorted libraries were derived from 2 million PBMCs stored at -80 C. 5'RACE employing 10-nucleotide random UMIs yielded the cDNA. TCRdb itself ran the 5' RACE reads through MiXCR, one entry per CDR3 protein. The sample holds about 65,000 distinct CDR3 sequences, roughly 4% seen once. V is TRBV5-1 and J is TRBJ2-7, with 7 bases identical to TRBD1. The sequence came from a man aged 50 to 59 with multiple sclerosis. Specimen: PBMCs. This CDR3 reads CASHDGPGGSYEQYF. In DNA, the CDR3 is TGCGCCAGCCATGACGGTCCAGGGGGTTCCTACGAGCAGTACTTC.